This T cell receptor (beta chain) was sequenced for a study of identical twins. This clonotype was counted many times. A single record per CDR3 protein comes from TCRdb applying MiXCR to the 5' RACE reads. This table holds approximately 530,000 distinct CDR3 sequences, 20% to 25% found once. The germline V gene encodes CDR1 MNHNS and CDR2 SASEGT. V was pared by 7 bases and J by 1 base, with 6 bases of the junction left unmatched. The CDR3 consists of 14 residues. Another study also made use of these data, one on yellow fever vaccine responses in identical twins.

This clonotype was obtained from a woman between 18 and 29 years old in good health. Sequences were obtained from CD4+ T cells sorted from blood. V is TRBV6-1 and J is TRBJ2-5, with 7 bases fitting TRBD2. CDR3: CASIPPGGQETQYF. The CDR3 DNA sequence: TGTGCCAGCATCCCCCCGGGGGGCCAAGAGACCCAGTACTTC.